The sequence of this T cell receptor beta chain was determined in a study of T-cell reconstitution after alpha-beta-depleted transplantation in children. This clonotype was detected only once. The antigen remains unidentified. Unique molecular identifiers were incorporated when the TCRbeta library was constructed. Each CDR3 protein is one row after TCRdb ran MiXCR on the PCR reads. Of about 250,000 distinct CDR3 sequences in the sample, 20% to 30% were seen once. CDR1 and CDR2 (germline): LNHNV, YYDKDF (reference sequence). CDR3 length equals 13 residues. Trimming removed 5 bases at V and 1 base at J, with 8 bases between. General study results and limits: There were some patients whose high TCRbeta diversity at day 60 came from surviving recipient T cells and thymic progenitors. The authors attributed T-cell counts and diversity one year after transplant mostly to newly produced T cells. There were reportedly several hundred expanded graft clones from which alpha-beta T cells came about two months after transplant.

The receptor's source is a female patient between 2 and 10 years old who had a stem cell transplant for congenital amegakaryocytic thrombocytopenia, so the T cells may come from the graft donor. This rearrangement joins TRBV15 to TRBJ1-1; the D gene is possibly TRBD1 (5 bases). Sample: PBMCs, mostly from graft donor cells, taken 360 days after TCRalphabeta/CD19-depleted stem cell transplant. The CDR3 nucleotides read TGTGCCACCAGCGCCGGGACGAACACTGAAGCTTTCTTT. It encodes CATSAGTNTEAFF.